Below, one TCR beta chain is given with its context. Its antigen remains unidentified. The CDR3 covers 15 residues. Trimming took 1 base from V and 9 from J; bases not matched to a gene: 6. Germline V gene lookup returns CDR1 SGDLS and CDR2 YYNGEE. The data stem from a study of cytomegalovirus exposure and HLA in healthy donors. 60 Vbeta and 13 Jbeta primers were used in PCR. Data came from immunoSEQ multiplex PCR; TCRdb stores just in-frame clones and leaves some out. The data show around 97,000 clones, about 77% seen once. General study results and limits: A link between a missense DCLRE1C variant and TCR beta V- and J-gene trimming emerged from a later analysis. Certain indistinguishable V segments, among them TRBV6-2 and TRBV6-3, were excluded.

Samples came from healthy bone marrow donors. This receptor was identified in a woman younger than 35 in good health and CMV-seropositive. The chain links TRBV9 to TRBJ2-1, with 11 bases identical to TRBD2. Sequences were obtained from PBMCs. The CDR3 region has the DNA TGTGCCAGCAGCGTATCCACTAGCGGGAGTAGTGAGCAGTTCTTC. Residues: CASSVSTSGSSEQFF.